These 18 T cell receptor beta chains came from one sample sequenced in a study of blood T cell repertoires in COVID-19. The table came from immunoSEQ multiplex PCR; TCRdb's copy has only in-frame clones and leaves some out. The table has fewer than 300,000 clones, about nine tenths seen once; the top ten hold roughly 10%. Specimen: peripheral blood. The receptor source for this set is a man between 45 and 60 years old with COVID-19, enrolled during active disease.

The rearrangement uses TRBV6-2 or TRBV6-3 and TRBJ2-7; weak D call: TRBD2 (5 bases). CDR3 size: 15 residues. The V end lost 4 bases, the J end lost 3 bases, and 16 bases lay between the germline ends. Germline lookup yields CDR1 MNHEY and CDR2 SVGEGT. For the CDR3, the DNA is TGTGCCAGCAGTTCCTCTATGGAACTAGACTACGAGCAGTACTTC. It specifies CASSSSMELDYEQYF.

This clone was picked up one time. This sequence joins TRBV19 and TRBJ1-5; TRBD1 agrees at 7 bases. The junction had 8 bases not matched to a gene; V was cut back by 4 bases and J by 5 bases. CDR1 LNHDA and CDR2 SQIVND come from the germline V gene (reference sequence). The CDR3 is 15 residues long. DNA of the CDR3: TGTGCCAGTAGTACACGGACAGGCCTCGATCAGCCCCAGCATTTT. It encodes CASSTRTGLDQPQHF.

V is TRBV4-3 and J is TRBJ2-1, with 11 bases fitting TRBD2. CDR3 length: 16 residues. Trimming removed 0 bases from V and 3 bases from J; junction bases left unmatched: 1. Germline V gives CDR1 LGHNA, CDR2 YSLEER. In nucleotides, the CDR3 is TGCGCCAGCAGCCAAGATGGACTAGCGGGCTACAATGAGCAGTTCTTC. This codes for CASSQDGLAGYNEQFF.

This clone was observed once. The chain combines TRBV27 with TRBJ1-2; TRBD1 is a possible D gene (6 bases). The CDR3 has 14 amino acids. Trimming took 5 bases from V and 5 from J, leaving 15 bases between them. CDR1 is MNHEY, CDR2 SMNVEV, per germline (reference sequence). CDR3 amino acids: CASSPRTDPYGYTF. CDR3 nucleotides: TGTGCCAGCAGTCCTCGGACAGATCCATATGGCTACACCTTC.

The chain couples TRBV4-1 to TRBJ2-1; 10 positions match TRBD2. The CDR3 is 16 amino acids. The germline gives CDR1 MGHRA, CDR2 YSYEKL. J gave up 8 bases and V 2 bases, and 9 bases lay outside the gene matches. CDR3 amino acids: CASSQSSSGGGDEQFF. CDR3 nucleotides: TGCGCCAGCAGCCAATCGTCTAGCGGGGGAGGGGATGAGCAGTTCTTC.

The table lists this clone with a few counts. The chain uses TRBV27 and TRBJ2-3; maybe TRBD2 (5 bases). V was pared by 1 base and J by 9 bases, with 14 bases between. Germline V lookup: CDR1 MNHEY, CDR2 SMNVEV (reference sequence). The length of the CDR3 is 14 residues. The CDR3 DNA is TGTGCCAGCAGTTTATACCGGACTGACGGAACGCAGTATTTT. Protein product: CASSLYRTDGTQYF.

The chain combines TRBV2 with TRBJ1-3; 7 bases align to TRBD1. Per the germline V gene, CDR1 is SNHLY and CDR2 is FYNNEI. The CDR3 runs 17 residues. The junction had 7 bases not matched to a gene; V was cut back by 2 bases and J by 0 bases. The CDR3 DNA reads as TGTGCCAGCAGTGAATTACAGGGGAGATCCTCTGGAAACACCATATATTTT. It specifies CASSELQGRSSGNTIYF.

This clone has a count of ten or more. The same CDR3 also results from other DNA sequences found in this sample. J is TRBJ1-6 and V is TRBV19; possible D gene TRBD1, 6 bases. V was clipped by 4 bases and J by 4 bases, with 8 bases between them. Germline CDR1 is LNHDA and CDR2 is SQIVND (reference sequence). This CDR3 contains 14 residues. The CDR3: CASSTGQYNSPLHF. As DNA, the CDR3 is TGTGCCAGTAGTACCGGACAGTATAATTCACCCCTCCACTTT.

The chain carries TRBV7-9 and TRBJ2-7, with D perhaps TRBD1 (6 bases). The CDR3 is 16 residues long. V was shortened by 0 bases and J by 6 bases, with 18 bases between the two germline ends. Looked up from germline, CDR1 is SEHNR and CDR2 is FQNEAQ (reference sequence). The CDR3 is CASSLARHSGGSEQYF. For the CDR3, the DNA is TGTGCCAGCAGCTTAGCGCGGCATTCTGGGGGCTCCGAGCAGTACTTC.

This chain joins TRBV19 and TRBJ1-5; 7 nucleotides line up with TRBD1. The CDR3 has 15 amino acids. Germline V gene sequence: CDR1 LNHDA, CDR2 SQIVND (reference sequence). With V trimmed by 6 bases and J by 2 bases, 7 bases remained unmatched. CDR3 amino acids: CASSPLGQRNQPQHF. The CDR3 DNA reads as TGTGCCAGTAGCCCACTGGGACAGCGCAATCAGCCCCAGCATTTT.

V is TRBV9 and J is TRBJ1-6, with TRBD1 as a possible D gene (6 bases). V shed 3 bases and J shed 10 bases, with 11 bases lying between them. Germline CDR1 is SGDLS and CDR2 is YYNGEE. The CDR3 covers 13 residues. This chain's CDR3 is CASSARQESPLHF. The DNA of the CDR3 is TGTGCCAGCAGCGCCCGACAGGAATCACCCCTCCACTTT.

This clone was found a few times. The rearrangement joins TRBV7-9 to TRBJ2-2; 7 bases are a match to TRBD2. The CDR3 loop spans 12 amino acids. V lost 11 bases to trimming and J lost 5 bases; unmatched junction nucleotides: 5. The germline V gene has CDR1 SEHNR and CDR2 FQNEAQ (reference sequence). The CDR3 DNA follows: TGTGCCGGGCTAGCGGTTACCGGGGAGCTGTTTTTT. Residues: CAGLAVTGELFF. The variable domain in full, completed from reference TRBV7-9 and TRBJ2-2, reads DTGVSQNPRHKITKRGQNVTFRCDPISEHNRLYWYRQTLGQGPEFLTYFQNEAQLEKSRLLSDRFSAERPKGSFSTLEIQRTEQGDSAMYLCAGLAVTGELFFGEGSRLTVL.

In its sample, this clone was seen once. The V call is TRBV6-1, the J call TRBJ1-2; unclear D gene. The CDR3 covers 13 residues. Deletions cut 0 bases from V and 7 bases from J, with 9 bases between. CDR1 and CDR2 from the germline V gene are MNHNS and SASEGT. The CDR3 nucleotides read TGTGCCAGCAGTGAAGCGCGATTCCTTGGCTACACCTTC. It yields the protein CASSEARFLGYTF.

The chain employs TRBV27 and TRBJ2-1; 10 nucleotides line up with TRBD2. The germline gives CDR1 MNHEY, CDR2 SMNVEV (reference sequence). The CDR3 is 18 residues long. After removal of 0 bases from V and 3 bases from J, the junction contained 8 bases not matched to a gene. The CDR3: CASSLSLKREGLYNEQFF. Here the CDR3 DNA reads TGTGCCAGCAGTTTATCCCTTAAGCGGGAGGGCCTCTACAATGAGCAGTTCTTC.

CDR3 loop: CASSLGSGAGTEAFF. Written as DNA, the CDR3 is TGTGCCAGCAGCTTAGGAAGCGGGGCCGGGACTGAAGCTTTCTTT. This chain links TRBV7-8 with TRBJ1-1; TRBD1 is a possible D gene (5 bases). CDR1 is SGHVS and CDR2 is FQNEAQ in the germline V gene. The ends were cut back, 1 base at V and 5 bases at J, with 14 bases in the middle. The CDR3 consists of 15 residues.

The chain has TRBV29-1 and TRBJ2-3; 7 nucleotides align to TRBD1. The V gene's germline CDR1 is SQVTM and CDR2 ANQGSEA. This CDR3 has 14 residues. J lost 8 bases, V lost 0 bases, and 8 bases had no gene match. The DNA of the CDR3 is TGCAGCGTTGAAGATCAGGGGGTGGGGCTTACGCAGTATTTT. Its translation is CSVEDQGVGLTQYF.

The J gene is TRBJ1-5, the V gene TRBV27; tentative D call: TRBD1 (5 bases). Germline V gene data show CDR1 as MNHEY and CDR2 as SMNVEV (reference sequence). There are 17 residues in the CDR3. V shed 1 base and J shed 3 bases, with 16 bases lying between them. CDR3 in DNA: TGTGCCAGCAGTTTATACCGGGGGATAGGGGCCAATCAGCCCCAGCATTTT. This encodes CASSLYRGIGANQPQHF.

V usage is TRBV2 and J usage is TRBJ1-3, with D possibly being TRBD1 (6 bases). This CDR3 has 14 amino acids. Trimming took 6 bases from V and 2 from J, leaving 11 bases between them. CDR1 is SNHLY and CDR2 is FYNNEI in the germline V gene. The CDR3 reads CASRTGTTGNTIYF. In DNA, the CDR3 is TGTGCCAGCAGGACCGGGACAACTGGAAACACCATATATTTT.